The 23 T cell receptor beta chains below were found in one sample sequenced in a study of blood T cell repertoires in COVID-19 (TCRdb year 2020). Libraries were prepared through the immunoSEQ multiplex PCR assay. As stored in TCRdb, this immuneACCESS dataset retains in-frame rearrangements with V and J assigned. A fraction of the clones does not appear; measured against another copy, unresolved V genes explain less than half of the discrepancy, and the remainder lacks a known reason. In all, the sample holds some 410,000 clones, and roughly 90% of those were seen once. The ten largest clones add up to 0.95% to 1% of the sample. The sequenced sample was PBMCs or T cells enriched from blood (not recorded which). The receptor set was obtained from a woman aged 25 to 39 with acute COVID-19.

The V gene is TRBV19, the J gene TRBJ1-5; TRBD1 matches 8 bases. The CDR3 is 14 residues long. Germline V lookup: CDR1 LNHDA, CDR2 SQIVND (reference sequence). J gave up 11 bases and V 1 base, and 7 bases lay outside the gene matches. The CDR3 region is CASSIGTGTSAQHF. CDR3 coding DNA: TGTGCCAGTAGTATAGGGACAGGGACCTCGGCCCAGCATTTT.

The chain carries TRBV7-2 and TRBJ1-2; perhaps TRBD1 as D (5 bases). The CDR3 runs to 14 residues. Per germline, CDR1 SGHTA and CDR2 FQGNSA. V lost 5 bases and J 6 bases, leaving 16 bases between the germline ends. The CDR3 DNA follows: TGTGCCAGCAGCCGTGTCGCAGGGTTGGATGGCTACACCTTC. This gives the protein CASSRVAGLDGYTF.

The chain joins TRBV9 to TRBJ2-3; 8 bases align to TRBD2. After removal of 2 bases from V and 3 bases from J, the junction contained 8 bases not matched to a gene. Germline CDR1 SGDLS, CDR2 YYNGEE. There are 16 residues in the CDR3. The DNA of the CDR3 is TGTGCCAGCAGCGTGGGTCCGGGACTAGGGACAGATACGCAGTATTTT. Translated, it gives CASSVGPGLGTDTQYF.

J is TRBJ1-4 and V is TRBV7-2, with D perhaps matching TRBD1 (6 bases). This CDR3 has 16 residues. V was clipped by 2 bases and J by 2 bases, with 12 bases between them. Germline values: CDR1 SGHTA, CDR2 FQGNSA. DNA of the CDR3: TGTGCCAGCAGCTTAACAGGGTCATTCACTAATGAAAAACTGTTTTTT. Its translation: CASSLTGSFTNEKLFF.

The CDR3 nucleotides are TGCGCCAGCAGCTTGGGCCCTGGGGAGGCAAGTGATTTCTTT. Encoded protein: CASSLGPGEASDFF. The V gene is TRBV5-1, the J gene TRBJ1-1; D remains unclear. CDR3 length equals 14 residues. V lost 0 bases, J lost 13 bases, and 19 bases lay in between. The V gene's germline CDR1 is SGHRS and CDR2 YFSETQ.

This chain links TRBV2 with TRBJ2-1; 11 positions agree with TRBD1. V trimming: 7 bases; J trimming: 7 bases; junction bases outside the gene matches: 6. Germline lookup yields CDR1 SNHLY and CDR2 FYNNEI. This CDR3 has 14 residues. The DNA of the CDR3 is TGTGCCAGCAAAGGGACAGGGGGTCATAATGAGCAGTTCTTC. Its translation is CASKGTGGHNEQFF.

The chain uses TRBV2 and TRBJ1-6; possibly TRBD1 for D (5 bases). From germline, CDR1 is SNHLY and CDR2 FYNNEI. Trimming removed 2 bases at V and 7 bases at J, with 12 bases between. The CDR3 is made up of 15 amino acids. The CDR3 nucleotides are TGTGCCAGCAGTGAATTTGGGGCGGGAAATTCACCCCTCCACTTT. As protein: CASSEFGAGNSPLHF.

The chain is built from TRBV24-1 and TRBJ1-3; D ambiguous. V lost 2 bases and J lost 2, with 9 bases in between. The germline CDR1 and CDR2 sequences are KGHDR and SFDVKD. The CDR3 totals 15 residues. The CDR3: CATSDSGAAGNTIYF. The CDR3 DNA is TGTGCCACCAGTGATTCGGGTGCTGCTGGAAACACCATATATTTT.

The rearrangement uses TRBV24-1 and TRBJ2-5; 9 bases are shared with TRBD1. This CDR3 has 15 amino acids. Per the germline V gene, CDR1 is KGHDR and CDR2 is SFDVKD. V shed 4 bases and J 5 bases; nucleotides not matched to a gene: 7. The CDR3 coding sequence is TGTGCCACCAGTGACCGAGGGACAGGGCAGGAGACCCAGTACTTC. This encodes CATSDRGTGQETQYF.

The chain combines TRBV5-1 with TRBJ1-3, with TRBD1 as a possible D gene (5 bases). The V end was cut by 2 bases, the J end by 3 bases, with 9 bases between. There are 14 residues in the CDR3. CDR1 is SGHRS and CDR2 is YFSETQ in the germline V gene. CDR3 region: CASSLIGGGNTIYF. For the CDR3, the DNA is TGCGCCAGCAGCTTAATCGGGGGTGGAAACACCATATATTTT.

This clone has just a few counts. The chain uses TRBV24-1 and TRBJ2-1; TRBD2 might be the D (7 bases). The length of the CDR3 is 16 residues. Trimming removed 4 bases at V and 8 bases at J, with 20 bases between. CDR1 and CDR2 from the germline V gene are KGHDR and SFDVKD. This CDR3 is CATSDPGGPWVDEQFF. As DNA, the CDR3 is TGTGCCACCAGTGACCCCGGGGGGCCGTGGGTAGATGAGCAGTTCTTC.

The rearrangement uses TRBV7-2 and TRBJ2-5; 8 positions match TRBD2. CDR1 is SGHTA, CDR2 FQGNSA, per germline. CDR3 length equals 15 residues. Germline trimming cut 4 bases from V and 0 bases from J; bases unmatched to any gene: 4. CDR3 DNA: TGTGCCAGCAGCTCGAGCGGGAGTTACCAAGAGACCCAGTACTTC. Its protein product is CASSSSGSYQETQYF.

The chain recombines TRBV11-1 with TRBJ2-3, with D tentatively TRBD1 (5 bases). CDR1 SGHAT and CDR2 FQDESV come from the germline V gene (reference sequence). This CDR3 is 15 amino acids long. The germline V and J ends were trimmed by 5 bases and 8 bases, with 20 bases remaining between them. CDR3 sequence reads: CASSPVADIGGTQYF. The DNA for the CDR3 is TGTGCCAGCAGCCCTGTGGCGGACATAGGCGGTACGCAGTATTTT.

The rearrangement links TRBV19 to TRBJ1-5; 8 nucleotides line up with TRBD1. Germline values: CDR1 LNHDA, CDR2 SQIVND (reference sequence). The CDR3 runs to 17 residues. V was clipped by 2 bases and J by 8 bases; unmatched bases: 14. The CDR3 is CASSILGARGLFEPQHF. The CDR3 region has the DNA TGTGCCAGTAGTATACTAGGGGCCAGGGGGCTTTTTGAGCCCCAGCATTTT.

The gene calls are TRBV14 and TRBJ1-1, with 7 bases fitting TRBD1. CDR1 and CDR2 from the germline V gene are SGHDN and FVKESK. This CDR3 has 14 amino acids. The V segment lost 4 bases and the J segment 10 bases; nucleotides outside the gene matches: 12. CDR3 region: CASSPREGGIGAFF. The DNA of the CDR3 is TGTGCCAGCAGCCCCCGAGAAGGGGGCATAGGAGCTTTCTTT. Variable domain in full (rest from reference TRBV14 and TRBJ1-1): EAGVTQFPSHSVIEKGQTVTLRCDPISGHDNLYWYRRVMGKEIKFLLHFVKESKQDESGMPNNRFLAERTGGTYSTLKVQPAELEDSGVYFCASSPREGGIGAFFGQGTRLTVV.

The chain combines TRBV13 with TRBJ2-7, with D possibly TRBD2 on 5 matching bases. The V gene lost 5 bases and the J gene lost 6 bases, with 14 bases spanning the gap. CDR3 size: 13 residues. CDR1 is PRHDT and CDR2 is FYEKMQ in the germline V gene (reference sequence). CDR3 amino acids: CASSHRENTEQYF. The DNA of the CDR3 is TGTGCCAGCAGCCACCGGGAAAATACCGAGCAGTACTTC.

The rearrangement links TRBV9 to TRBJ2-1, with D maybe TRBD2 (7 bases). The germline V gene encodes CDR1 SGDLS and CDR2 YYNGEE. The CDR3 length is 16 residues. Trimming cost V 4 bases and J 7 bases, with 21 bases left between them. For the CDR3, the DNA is TGTGCCAGCAGCTCCCGTTGGGGGGGGGCTCTTAATGAGCAGTTCTTC. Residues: CASSSRWGGALNEQFF. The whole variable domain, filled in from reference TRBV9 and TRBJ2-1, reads DSGVTQTPKHLITATGQRVTLRCSPRSGDLSVYWYQQSLDQGLQFLIQYYNGEERAKGNILERFSAQQFPDLHSELNLSSLELGDSALYFCASSSRWGGALNEQFFGPGTRLTVL.

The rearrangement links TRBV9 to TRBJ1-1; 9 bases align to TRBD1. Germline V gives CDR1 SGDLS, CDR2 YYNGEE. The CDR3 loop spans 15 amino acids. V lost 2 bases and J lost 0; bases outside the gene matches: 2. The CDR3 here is CASSVRDRVNTEAFF. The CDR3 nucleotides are TGTGCCAGCAGCGTCCGGGACAGGGTGAACACTGAAGCTTTCTTT.

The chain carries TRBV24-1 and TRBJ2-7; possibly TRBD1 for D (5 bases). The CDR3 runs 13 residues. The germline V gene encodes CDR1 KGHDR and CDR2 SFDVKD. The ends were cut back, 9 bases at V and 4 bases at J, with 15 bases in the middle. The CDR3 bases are TGTGCCACCGCAAGGGGCCCTACTTACGAGCAGTACTTC. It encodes CATARGPTYEQYF.

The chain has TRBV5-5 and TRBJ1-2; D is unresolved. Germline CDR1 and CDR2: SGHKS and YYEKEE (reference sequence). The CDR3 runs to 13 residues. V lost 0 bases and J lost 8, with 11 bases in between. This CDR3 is CASSLAQVGGYTF. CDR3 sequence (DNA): TGTGCCAGCAGCTTGGCCCAGGTGGGCGGCTACACCTTC.

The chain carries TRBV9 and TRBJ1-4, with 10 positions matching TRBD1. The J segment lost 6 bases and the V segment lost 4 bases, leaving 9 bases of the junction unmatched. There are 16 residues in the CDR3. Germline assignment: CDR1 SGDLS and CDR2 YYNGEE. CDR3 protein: CASSSTGGRGYEKLFF. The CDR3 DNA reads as TGTGCCAGCAGCTCGACAGGGGGCAGAGGCTATGAAAAACTGTTTTTT.

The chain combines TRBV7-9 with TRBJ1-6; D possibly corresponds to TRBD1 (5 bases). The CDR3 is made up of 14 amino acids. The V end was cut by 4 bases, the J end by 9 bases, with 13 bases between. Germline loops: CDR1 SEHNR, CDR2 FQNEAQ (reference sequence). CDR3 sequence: CASSSQGLVSPLHF. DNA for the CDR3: TGTGCCAGCAGCTCTCAGGGTCTCGTTTCACCCCTCCACTTT.

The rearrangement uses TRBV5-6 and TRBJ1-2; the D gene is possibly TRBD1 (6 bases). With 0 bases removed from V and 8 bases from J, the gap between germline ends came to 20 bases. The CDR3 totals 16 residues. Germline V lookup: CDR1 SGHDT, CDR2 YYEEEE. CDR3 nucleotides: TGTGCCAGCAGCTTGGTGGACAGTACCAACGGTCTCGGCTACACCTTC. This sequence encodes CASSLVDSTNGLGYTF.